These 2 T cell receptor beta chains came from one sample sequenced in a study of T cells expressing NK-cell markers. Using the 5' RACE reads, TCRdb records one entry per CDR3 protein without DNA. This listing includes 250,000 to 300,000 distinct CDR3 sequences. Sequencing input: blood T cells: a sorted CD56 or NKG2C T cell subset, CD4+ or CD8+ T cells, or bulk PBMC T cells (not recorded which). These receptors originate from a man aged 18 to 30 in good health.

The V and J genes are TRBV6-5 and TRBJ2-1; checking the TCRdb D call of TRBD2 is not possible without DNA. This CDR3 region has 17 residues. Germline lookup yields CDR1 MNHEY and CDR2 SVGAGI. The CDR3 loop is CASSYSPGTSSANEQFF.

The J gene is TRBJ2-7, the V gene TRBV18; TCRdb selects TRBD2, and the lack of DNA leaves this call unchecked. The CDR3 loop spans 15 amino acids. The germline V gene encodes CDR1 KGHSH and CDR2 LQKENI. CDR3 sequence reads: CASTLRGAGEYEQYF.